The T cell receptor (beta chain) described here comes from a study of blood T cell repertoires in COVID-19. Profiled with immunoSEQ multiplex PCR; TCRdb holds only in-frame clones, not every one. The sample yields roughly 99,000 clones, 80% to 85% seen once. This sequence originates from a man aged 70-80 years with acute or convalescent COVID-19. Source material: peripheral blood.

The CDR3 nucleotides are TGTGCCAGCAGTGATCAGGGAACTGAAGCTTTCTTT. This gives the protein CASSDQGTEAFF. The rearrangement joins TRBV2 to TRBJ1-1, with D possibly TRBD1 on 5 matching bases. With 3 bases removed from V and 5 bases from J, the gap between germline ends came to 7 bases. This CDR3 has 12 residues. CDR1 is SNHLY, CDR2 FYNNEI, per germline. Complete variable domain (other parts from reference TRBV2 and TRBJ1-1): EPEVTQTPSHQVTQMGQEVILRCVPISNHLYFYWYRQILGQKVEFLVSFYNNEISEKSEIFDDQFSVERPDGSNFTLKIRSTKLEDSAMYFCASSDQGTEAFFGQGTRLTVV.